This TCR beta chain was recovered during a study of blood T cell repertoires in COVID-19. Assignments of participants to cohorts depended upon their own reported clinical history. The CDR3 has 14 amino acids. J lost 8 bases, V lost 3 bases, and 5 bases had no gene match. From germline, CDR1 is SGHRS and CDR2 YFSETQ. The method was immunoSEQ multiplex PCR; TCRdb's version includes in-frame clones alone and lacks a portion of them. This sample has 250,000 to 300,000 clones; roughly 81% occur once, and the top ten carry about 7%. Material for sequencing was PBMCs or T cells enriched from blood (not recorded which). The TCR comes from a woman aged 45 to 65 who had been exposed to COVID-19. The chain combines TRBV5-1 with TRBJ1-2; 12 bases agree with TRBD1. The DNA for the CDR3 is TGCGCCAGCAGCTCGGGACAGGGGGCGGAAGGCTACACCTTC. Translating it yields CASSSGQGAEGYTF.